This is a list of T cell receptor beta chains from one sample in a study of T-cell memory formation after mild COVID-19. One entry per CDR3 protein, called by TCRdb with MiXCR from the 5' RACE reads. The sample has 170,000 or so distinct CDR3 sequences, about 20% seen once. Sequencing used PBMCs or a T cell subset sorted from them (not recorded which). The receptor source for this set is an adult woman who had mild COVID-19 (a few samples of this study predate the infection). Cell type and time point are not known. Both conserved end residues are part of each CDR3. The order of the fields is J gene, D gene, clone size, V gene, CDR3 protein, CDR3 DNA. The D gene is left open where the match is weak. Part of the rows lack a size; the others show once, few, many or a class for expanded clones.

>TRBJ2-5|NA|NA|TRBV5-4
CASSLVGLREGAEETQYF
TGTGCCAGCAGCTTGGTCGGGCTACGGGAGGGGGCAGAAGAGACCCAGTACTTC
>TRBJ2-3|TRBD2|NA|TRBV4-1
CASSHVEAGADTQYF
TGCGCCAGCAGCCACGTGGAAGCGGGGGCAGATACGCAGTATTTT
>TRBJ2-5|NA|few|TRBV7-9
CASSLVNQETQYF
TGTGCCAGCAGCTTAGTGAATCAAGAGACCCAGTACTTC
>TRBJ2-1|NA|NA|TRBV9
CASSGHTEQFF
TGTGCCAGCAGCGGGCATACGGAGCAGTTCTTC
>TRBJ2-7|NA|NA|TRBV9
CASSVGGLPSYEQYF
TGTGCCAGCAGCGTGGGCGGACTACCATCCTACGAGCAGTACTTC
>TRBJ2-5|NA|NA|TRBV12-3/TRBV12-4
CASSYTMTADETQYF
TGTGCCAGCAGTTACACGATGACGGCTGATGAGACCCAGTACTTC
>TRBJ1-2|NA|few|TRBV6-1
CASSEKLNYGYTF
TGTGCCAGCAGTGAAAAGCTGAACTATGGCTACACCTTC
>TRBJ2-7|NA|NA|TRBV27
CASSWGRAYEQYF
TGTGCCAGCAGTTGGGGCAGAGCCTACGAGCAGTACTTC
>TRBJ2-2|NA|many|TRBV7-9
CASSSTSAWHGELFF
TGTGCCAGCAGCTCGACTAGTGCATGGCACGGGGAGCTGTTTTTT
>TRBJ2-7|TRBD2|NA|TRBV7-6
CASSPERGSYEQYF
TGTGCCAGCAGTCCCGAGCGGGGCTCCTACGAGCAGTACTTC
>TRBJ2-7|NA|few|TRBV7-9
CASSYQLDSSYEQYF
TGTGCCAGCAGCTATCAGCTGGACAGCTCCTACGAGCAGTACTTC
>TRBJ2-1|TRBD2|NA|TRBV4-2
CASSQGPQRTSGSFNEQFF
TGTGCCAGCAGCCAAGGCCCGCAGCGGACTAGCGGGAGTTTTAATGAGCAGTTCTTC
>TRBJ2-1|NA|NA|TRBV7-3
CASSLEGNVNNEQFF
TGTGCCAGCAGCTTAGAGGGGAACGTTAACAATGAGCAGTTCTTC
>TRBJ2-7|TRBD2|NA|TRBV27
CASLPRGSWFIDEQYF
TGTGCCAGCTTGCCCCGCGGGAGTTGGTTTATCGACGAGCAGTACTTC
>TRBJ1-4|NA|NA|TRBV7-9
CASSADTTGFEEKLFF
TGTGCCAGCAGCGCCGACACAACAGGTTTCGAGGAAAAACTGTTTTTT
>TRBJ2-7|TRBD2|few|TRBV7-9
CASSVSGTEEQYF
TGTGCCAGCAGCGTTAGCGGGACTGAGGAGCAGTACTTC
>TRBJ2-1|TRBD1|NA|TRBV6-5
CASSSQGPEQFF
TGTGCCAGCAGTTCACAGGGGCCTGAGCAGTTCTTC
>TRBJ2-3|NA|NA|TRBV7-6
CASSSVEALAALSTDTQYF
TGTGCCAGCAGCTCGGTTGAGGCACTAGCCGCTCTTAGCACAGATACGCAGTATTTT
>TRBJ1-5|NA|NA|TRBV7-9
CASSPPGNQPQHF
TGTGCCAGCAGCCCACCAGGCAATCAGCCCCAGCATTTT
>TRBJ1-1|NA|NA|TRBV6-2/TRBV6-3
CASTREPTEAFF
TGTGCCAGCACCAGGGAACCCACTGAAGCTTTCTTT
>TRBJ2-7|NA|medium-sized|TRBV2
CASSWAYEQYF
TGTGCCAGCAGTTGGGCCTACGAGCAGTACTTC
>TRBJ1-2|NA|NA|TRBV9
CASSGGPDYTF
TGTGCCAGCAGCGGGGGCCCGGACTACACCTTC
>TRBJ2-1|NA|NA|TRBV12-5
CASGLVWHGNEQFF
TGTGCTAGTGGTTTGGTATGGCACGGCAATGAGCAGTTCTTC
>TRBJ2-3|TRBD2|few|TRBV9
CASSGRDADTQYF
TGTGCCAGCAGTGGGAGGGACGCAGATACGCAGTATTTT
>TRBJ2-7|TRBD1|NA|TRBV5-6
CASSGDRGTYEQYF
TGTGCCAGCAGCGGAGACAGGGGGACCTACGAGCAGTACTTC
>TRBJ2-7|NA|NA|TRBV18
CASSPPQQGSSYEQYF
TGTGCCAGCTCACCACCACAACAGGGATCATCCTACGAGCAGTACTTC
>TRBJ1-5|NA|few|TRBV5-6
CASSLHGRTHVPQHF
TGTGCCAGCAGCTTGCATGGCCGGACCCATGTGCCCCAGCATTTT
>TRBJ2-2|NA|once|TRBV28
CASRGGEWLETGELFF
TGTGCCAGCAGGGGGGGCGAATGGTTAGAGACCGGGGAGCTGTTTTTT
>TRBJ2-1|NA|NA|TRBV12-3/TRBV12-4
CASSFVSDEQFF
TGTGCCAGCAGTTTTGTCTCAGATGAGCAGTTCTTC
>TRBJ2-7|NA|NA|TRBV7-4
CASSCGGYSSYEQYF
TGTGCCAGCAGCTGCGGCGGTTATAGCTCCTACGAGCAGTACTTC
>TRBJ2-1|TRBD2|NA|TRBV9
CASSVGNPSGRGNEQFF
TGTGCCAGCAGCGTAGGGAACCCTAGCGGGAGGGGCAATGAGCAGTTCTTC
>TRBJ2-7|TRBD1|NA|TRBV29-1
CSVELARDSAYEQYF
TGCAGCGTTGAATTGGCCCGGGACAGTGCCTACGAGCAGTACTTC
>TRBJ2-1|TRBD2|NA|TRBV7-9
CASSSETSGRPYEQFF
TGTGCCAGCAGCTCCGAGACTAGCGGGAGACCCTATGAGCAGTTCTTC
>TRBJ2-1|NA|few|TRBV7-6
CASSRAVSNNEQFF
TGTGCCAGCAGCCGAGCAGTATCCAACAATGAGCAGTTCTTC
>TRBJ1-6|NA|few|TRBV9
CASSTEVGFNSPLHF
TGTGCCAGCAGCACCGAAGTAGGGTTTAATTCACCCCTCCACTTT
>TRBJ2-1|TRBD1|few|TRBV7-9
CASSLAFGQGIEQFF
TGTGCCAGCAGCTTAGCGTTCGGACAGGGGATTGAGCAGTTCTTC
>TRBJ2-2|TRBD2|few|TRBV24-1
CATSDLAGDTGELFF
TGTGCCACCAGTGATTTAGCGGGGGACACCGGGGAGCTGTTTTTT
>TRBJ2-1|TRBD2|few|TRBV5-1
CASSLIPSGTLGEQFF
TGCGCCAGCAGCTTGATACCTAGCGGGACGCTTGGTGAGCAGTTCTTC
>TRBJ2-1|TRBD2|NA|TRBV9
CASSVGGGSYNEQFF
TGTGCCAGCAGCGTAGGGGGGGGCTCCTACAATGAGCAGTTCTTC
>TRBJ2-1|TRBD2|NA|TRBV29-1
CSVWGLAGGLGYNEQFF
TGCAGCGTTTGGGGCCTAGCGGGAGGGCTTGGGTACAATGAGCAGTTCTTC
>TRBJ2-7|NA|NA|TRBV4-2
CASSHSGQIPAYEQYF
TGTGCCAGCAGCCACTCGGGACAAATTCCCGCCTACGAGCAGTACTTC
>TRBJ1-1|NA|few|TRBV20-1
CSAPTATVNTEAFF
TGCAGTGCCCCAACCGCGACAGTGAACACTGAAGCTTTCTTT
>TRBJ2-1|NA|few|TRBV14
CASSNPRSRIYNEQFF
TGTGCCAGCAGCAACCCAAGATCCCGGATCTACAATGAGCAGTTCTTC
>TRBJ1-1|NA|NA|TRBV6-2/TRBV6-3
CASSQYKDTEAFF
TGTGCCAGCAGCCAATACAAGGACACCGAAGCTTTCTTT
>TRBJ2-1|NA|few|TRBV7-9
CASSLPHASTSSYNEQFF
TGTGCCAGCAGCTTACCCCACGCCTCGACCAGCTCCTACAATGAGCAGTTCTTC
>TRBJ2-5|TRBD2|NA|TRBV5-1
CASSSGASGVQETQYF
TGCGCCAGCAGCTCCGGGGCTAGCGGGGTCCAAGAGACCCAGTACTTC
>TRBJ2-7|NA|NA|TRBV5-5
CASSFFHRPEEEQYF
TGTGCCAGCAGCTTCTTCCACAGACCTGAAGAGGAGCAGTACTTC
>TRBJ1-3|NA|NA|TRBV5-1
CASSPTLTDSGGNTIYF
TGCGCCAGCAGCCCGACACTCACGGACAGTGGGGGAAACACCATATATTTT
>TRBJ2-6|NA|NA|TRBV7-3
CASAFFPGANVLTF
TGTGCCAGCGCCTTCTTTCCTGGGGCCAACGTCCTGACTTTC
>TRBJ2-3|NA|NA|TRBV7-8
CASSFTGGTSTDTQYF
TGTGCCAGCAGCTTTACTGGGGGGACTAGCACAGATACGCAGTATTTT
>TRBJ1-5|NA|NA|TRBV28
CASSAVLAFHQPQHF
TGTGCCAGCAGTGCGGTTCTGGCTTTTCACCAGCCCCAGCATTTT
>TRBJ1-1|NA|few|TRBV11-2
CASTLDGTDTEAFF
TGTGCCAGCACCCTGGACGGAACCGACACTGAAGCTTTCTTT
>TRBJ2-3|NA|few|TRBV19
CASSLLQRKDTDTQYF
TGTGCCAGTAGTTTACTACAGAGGAAGGACACAGATACGCAGTATTTT
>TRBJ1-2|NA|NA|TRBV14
CASSQEGRPYGYTF
TGTGCCAGCAGCCAAGAGGGGAGACCCTATGGCTACACCTTC
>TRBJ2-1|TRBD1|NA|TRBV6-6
CASRSPGTDTYNEQFF
TGTGCCAGCAGATCCCCCGGGACAGATACTTACAATGAGCAGTTCTTC
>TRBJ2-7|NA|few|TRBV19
CAVRDQAYEQYF
TGTGCCGTCCGGGACCAGGCCTACGAGCAGTACTTC
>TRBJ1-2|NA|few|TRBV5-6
CASTWGDGYTF
TGTGCCAGCACCTGGGGGGATGGCTACACCTTC
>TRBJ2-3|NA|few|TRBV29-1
CSVYRVGTDTQYF
TGCAGCGTCTACAGGGTAGGGACAGATACGCAGTATTTT
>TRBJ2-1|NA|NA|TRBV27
CASSLKHGDLYNEQFF
TGTGCCAGCAGTTTAAAGCACGGAGATCTTTACAATGAGCAGTTCTTC
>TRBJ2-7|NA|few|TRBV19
CASSNGGYEQYF
TGTGCCAGTAGTAATGGGGGCTACGAGCAGTACTTC